The 5 T cell receptor beta chains in this list originate from one sample, sequenced in a study of CXCR3-negative and CXCR3-positive naive CD8 T cells. Carrying UMI labels, the TRB cDNA libraries were prepared through 5' RACE. TCRdb reprocessed the 5' RACE reads and keeps a single row for each CDR3 protein, giving no DNA. This table holds roughly 80,000 distinct CDR3 sequences. Study findings and constraints: CXCR3-positive naive cells had more hydrophobic TRB CDR3s than CXCR3-negative naive cells.

For these TCRs, the target antigens are not known. The sample consisted of naive CXCR3+ CD8+ T cells from blood. Subset denoted: CD45RO-CCR7+CD27+CD95- naive CD8+ T cells expressing CXCR3 (TNR3+). The receptor source for this set is a human donor in good health. Some clones in this sample may be carry-over from other donors' samples.

This sequence joins TRBV27 and TRBJ2-7. The CDR3 consists of 11 residues. Germline V gene lookup returns CDR1 MNHEY and CDR2 SMNVEV (reference sequence). The CDR3 here is CASSSHYEQYF.

V usage is TRBV25-1 and J usage is TRBJ1-1. The CDR3 sequence is 14 residues long. Germline-derived CDR1 and CDR2 are MGHDK and SYGVNS. The CDR3 region is CASSELGSNTEAFF.

The chain uses TRBV29-1 and TRBJ2-7; there is no DNA to check the TCRdb D call of TRBD2. CDR3 length: 14 amino acids. CDR1 is SQVTM, CDR2 ANQGSEA, per germline. The CDR3 is CSVGLAGGVHEQYF.

The rearrangement links TRBV12-3 or TRBV12-4 to TRBJ2-2; checking the TCRdb D call of TRBD1 is not possible without DNA. The CDR3 covers 12 residues. The CDR3 region is CAPLVYTGELFF.

The chain employs TRBV28 and TRBJ2-4; TCRdb's D call of TRBD1 is untestable without DNA. The germline gives CDR1 MDHEN, CDR2 SYDVKM. The CDR3 length is 18 residues. The CDR3 region is CASSSPSLAQGAKNIQYF.